The 30 T cell receptor beta chains given below trace back to one sample, sequenced in a study of blood T cell repertoires in COVID-19. The repertoire was sequenced with immunoSEQ multiplex PCR; TCRdb's copy has only in-frame clones and lacks some. There are approximately 440,000 clones in the sample; about 90% occur only once, and about 0.6% lies in the top ten. Sequencing was carried out using PBMCs or T cells enriched from blood (not recorded which). The receptor set was obtained from a man aged 18 to 35 who had recovered from COVID-19.

The chain employs TRBV4-1 and TRBJ1-6; no clear D. This CDR3 comprises 15 residues. Per germline, CDR1 MGHRA and CDR2 YSYEKL. V lost 0 bases to trimming and J lost 5 bases, with 8 bases between them. The CDR3 here is CASSQEGGNNSPLHF. As DNA, the CDR3 is TGCGCCAGCAGCCAAGAGGGAGGTAATAATTCACCCCTCCACTTT.

The CDR3 DNA is TGTGCCAGTAGTATAGGGACAGGGAAAATGGACACTGAAGCTTTCTTT. Translated, it gives CASSIGTGKMDTEAFF. The V gene is TRBV19, the J gene TRBJ1-1; 8 nucleotides agree with TRBD1. This CDR3 comprises 16 residues. CDR1 LNHDA and CDR2 SQIVND come from the germline V gene (reference sequence). V lost 1 base, J lost 3 bases, and 7 bases stayed unmatched.

V is TRBV10-2 and J is TRBJ1-5, with D tentatively TRBD1 (5 bases). Trimming took 5 bases from V and 6 from J, leaving 17 bases between them. The CDR3 consists of 15 residues. CDR1 and CDR2 (germline): WSHSY, SAAADI. In nucleotides, the CDR3 is TGCGCCAGCAGTCCGAGCAGACAGTCATTTCAGCCCCAGCATTTT. This gives the protein CASSPSRQSFQPQHF.

V and J are TRBV2 and TRBJ1-1; D remains ambiguous. This CDR3 contains 13 residues. Trimming left V 7 bases short and J 1 base short, with 10 bases between. From germline, CDR1 is SNHLY and CDR2 FYNNEI. This CDR3 is CASNSLSNTEAFF. CDR3 DNA: TGTGCCAGCAACAGCCTTTCGAACACTGAAGCTTTCTTT.

This rearrangement joins TRBV11-3 to TRBJ2-1; 7 bases map to TRBD1. The V and J ends lost 5 bases and 7 bases, in that order; junction bases with no gene match: 17. The CDR3 runs to 17 residues. The germline gives CDR1 SGHNT, CDR2 YENEEA. CDR3 DNA: TGTGCCAGCAGCACGAAAGACAGGGTCGCACTTTTTAATGAGCAGTTCTTC. Translating gives CASSTKDRVALFNEQFF.

The V call is TRBV25-1, the J call TRBJ2-7; 10 nucleotides match TRBD2. CDR3 size: 15 residues. V lost 8 bases to trimming and J lost 0 bases; unmatched junction nucleotides: 7. Germline CDR1 and CDR2: MGHDK and SYGVNS. CDR3 nucleotides: TGTGCCAGCGGCATGAGCGGGAGGGGCTCCTACGAGCAGTACTTC. Its protein product is CASGMSGRGSYEQYF.

The chain has TRBV29-1 and TRBJ2-1; TRBD1 matches 8 bases. Germline-derived CDR1 and CDR2 are SQVTM and ANQGSEA. With 6 bases clipped from V and 8 bases from J, the junction kept 15 bases outside the gene matches. The CDR3 is 15 amino acids. CDR3 amino acids: CSVGALTGTGDEQFF. The CDR3 DNA sequence: TGCAGCGTCGGAGCCCTGACAGGGACAGGCGATGAGCAGTTCTTC.

The chain joins TRBV28 to TRBJ1-6, with 9 bases aligning to TRBD1. The CDR3 sequence is 16 residues long. The germline gives CDR1 MDHEN, CDR2 SYDVKM. J lost 9 bases, V lost 4 bases, and 10 bases had no gene match. The CDR3 is CASSSQYWGQGSPLHF. DNA for the CDR3: TGTGCCAGCAGTTCCCAATATTGGGGACAGGGTTCACCCCTCCACTTT.

The chain joins TRBV11-3 to TRBJ1-1; D not certain. The CDR3 consists of 14 residues. The germline V gene has CDR1 SGHNT and CDR2 YENEEA. Trimming removed 5 bases from V and 0 bases from J, with 10 bases in between. In DNA, the CDR3 is TGTGCCAGCAGCCTGCGGCAAGTGAACACTGAAGCTTTCTTT. Translating it yields CASSLRQVNTEAFF.

J is TRBJ2-1 and V is TRBV16, with D unclear. The CDR3 runs 13 residues. Germline CDR1 KGHSY, CDR2 FQNENV. V lost 0 bases, J lost 10 bases, and 10 bases lay in between. CDR3 DNA: TGTGCCAGCAGCCAATCGCTGGCCAGGGAGCAGTTCTTC. This sequence encodes CASSQSLAREQFF.

This sequence joins TRBV30 and TRBJ1-1; 9 bases agree with TRBD1. The junction had 10 bases not matched to a gene; V was cut back by 0 bases and J by 5 bases. Germline values: CDR1 GTSNPN, CDR2 SVGIG (reference sequence). This CDR3 spans 16 amino acids. The CDR3 here is CAWSVPRGQGRTEAFF. The CDR3 nucleotides are TGTGCCTGGAGTGTCCCTCGGGGACAGGGTCGTACTGAAGCTTTCTTT. The whole variable domain, remainder taken from reference TRBV30 and TRBJ1-1, is SQTIHQWPATLVQPVGSPLSLECTVEGTSNPNLYWYRQAAGRGLQLLFYSVGIGQISSEVPQNLSASRPQDRQFILSSKKLLLSDSGFYLCAWSVPRGQGRTEAFFGQGTRLTVV.

This rearrangement joins TRBV3-1 (or the pseudogene TRBV3-2) to TRBJ2-1; 9 nucleotides align to TRBD2. V lost 4 bases to trimming and J lost 7 bases; unmatched junction nucleotides: 8. There are 15 residues in the CDR3. The germline gives CDR1 LGHDT, CDR2 YNNKEL (reference sequence). Here the CDR3 DNA reads TGTGCCAGCAGCCTCGGAGTAGCGGGGGTAAATGAGCAGTTCTTC. Its translation is CASSLGVAGVNEQFF.

V and J are TRBV6-5 and TRBJ1-4; perhaps TRBD1 as D (6 bases). Germline V gene sequence: CDR1 MNHEY, CDR2 SVGAGI. V lost 8 bases, J lost 8 bases, and 15 bases lay in between. The CDR3 has 13 residues. CDR3 sequence (DNA): TGTGCCAGCCAATTAGGGGGTTACGAAAAACTGTTTTTT. This codes for CASQLGGYEKLFF.

Note on this clone: Other DNA sequences from this sample encode an identical CDR3 as well. The V and J genes are TRBV9 and TRBJ1-2; no clear D gene. The germline gives CDR1 SGDLS, CDR2 YYNGEE. V lost 2 bases and J lost 4, with 6 bases in between. CDR3 size: 12 residues. CDR3 in DNA: TGTGCCAGCAGCGTCAGTTCCTATGGCTACACCTTC. Residues: CASSVSSYGYTF.

The genes are TRBV6-1 and TRBJ1-2; D may be TRBD1 (6 bases). Germline values: CDR1 MNHNS, CDR2 SASEGT. The CDR3 contains 12 residues. V shed 3 bases and J shed 6 bases, with 8 bases lying between them. The CDR3 loop reads CASSDRGNGYTF. The CDR3 nucleotides read TGTGCCAGCAGTGATAGGGGGAATGGCTACACCTTC.

The J gene is TRBJ1-2, the V gene TRBV27; 7 bases agree with TRBD1. Germline lookup yields CDR1 MNHEY and CDR2 SMNVEV (reference sequence). The ends lost 5 bases at V and 2 bases at J; junction bases unmatched: 11. There are 16 residues in the CDR3. DNA of the CDR3: TGTGCCAGCAGTCTACGTATAACAGGGGCGAACTATGGCTACACCTTC. Translation: CASSLRITGANYGYTF.

The sample holds one count of this clone. This chain uses TRBV7-2 with TRBJ1-6, with 7 positions matching TRBD1. The CDR3 runs to 15 residues. Germline V gene lookup returns CDR1 SGHTA and CDR2 FQGNSA. The trim removed 5 bases at V and 9 bases at J, leaving 10 bases unmatched. CDR3 in amino acids: CASSEADREFSPLHF. In nucleotides, the CDR3 is TGTGCCAGCAGCGAGGCCGACAGGGAATTTTCACCCCTCCACTTT.

This rearrangement joins TRBV12-3 or TRBV12-4 to TRBJ2-7; D call uncertain. The CDR3 loop spans 13 amino acids. V was trimmed by 5 bases and J by 1 base, leaving 9 bases between them. The CDR3 DNA reads as TGTGCCAGCAGTCGGAGAGATTCCTACGAGCAGTACTTC. Its translation: CASSRRDSYEQYF.

This clone was recorded once. This rearrangement joins TRBV2 to TRBJ1-1, with 7 bases aligning to TRBD1. Per the germline V gene, CDR1 is SNHLY and CDR2 is FYNNEI. This CDR3 contains 15 residues. The junction had 11 bases not matched to a gene; V was cut back by 5 bases and J by 5 bases. The CDR3 reads CASSSERAGGTEAFF. The CDR3 bases are TGTGCCAGCAGTTCTGAAAGGGCAGGGGGGACTGAAGCTTTCTTT.

The chain recombines TRBV30 with TRBJ1-4; 12 bases match TRBD1. CDR3 size: 14 residues. The junction had 6 bases not matched to a gene; V was cut back by 5 bases and J by 8 bases. CDR1 and CDR2 (germline): GTSNPN, SVGIG (reference sequence). The CDR3 DNA sequence: TGTGCCTGGGGTAGGGGGACAGGGGGCGAAAAACTGTTTTTT. Its protein is CAWGRGTGGEKLFF.

This rearrangement joins TRBV23-1 to TRBJ1-2; a weak D match, TRBD1 (5 bases). TRBV23-1 is annotated as an ORF whose role is uncertain. The length of the CDR3 is 15 residues. V shed 2 bases and J shed 3 bases, with 13 bases lying between them. The CDR3 bases are TGCGCCAGCAGTCAAAACAGGAAAGGGGACTATGGCTACACCTTC. Encoded protein: CASSQNRKGDYGYTF.

J is TRBJ1-1 and V is TRBV5-1, with 10 positions matching TRBD1. The CDR3 is 15 residues long. Germline lookup yields CDR1 SGHRS and CDR2 YFSETQ. V dropped 4 bases and J dropped 6; count of bases not matched to a gene: 9. CDR3: CASSRRQGAGSEAFF. Written as DNA, the CDR3 is TGCGCCAGCAGCCGAAGACAGGGGGCAGGGTCTGAAGCTTTCTTT.

V is TRBV7-8 and J is TRBJ1-1; D is ambiguous. The V gene's germline CDR1 is SGHVS and CDR2 FQNEAQ. Trimming shortened V by 3 bases and J by 3 bases, and 14 bases separated the two germline ends. This CDR3 comprises 15 residues. The CDR3 reads CASSFYGEPDTEAFF. The CDR3 nucleotides read TGTGCCAGCAGCTTTTATGGGGAGCCGGACACTGAAGCTTTCTTT.

The rearrangement uses TRBV9 and TRBJ2-1; weak D call: TRBD2 (5 bases). The CDR3 runs 13 residues. Per germline, CDR1 SGDLS and CDR2 YYNGEE. Between the trimmed V and J ends, which lost 4 bases and 7 bases, there was a span of 12 bases. CDR3 nucleotides: TGTGCCAGCAGCATCCGGGGAAATAATGAGCAGTTCTTC. Translation gives CASSIRGNNEQFF.

V and J are TRBV18 and TRBJ1-5; TRBD1 aligns across 10 bases. The germline V gene has CDR1 KGHSH and CDR2 LQKENI. The CDR3 is made up of 15 amino acids. Losses at the gene ends were 5 bases for V and 5 bases for J; bases not matched to a gene: 6. The CDR3 protein is CASSTGTGADQPQHF. As DNA, the CDR3 is TGTGCCAGCTCAACCGGGACAGGGGCTGATCAGCCCCAGCATTTT.

The chain couples TRBV7-3 to TRBJ2-2; no firm D call. Deletions cut 0 bases from V and 5 bases from J, with 4 bases between. Germline lookup yields CDR1 SGHTA and CDR2 FQGTGA. The CDR3 extends over 13 amino acids. CDR3 region: CASSLTTTGELFF. The CDR3 DNA is TGTGCCAGCAGCTTAACGACTACCGGGGAGCTGTTTTTT.

In this sample, this clone turned up once. The chain recombines TRBV11-1 with TRBJ2-1; the D gene is possibly TRBD2 (6 bases). Per germline, CDR1 SGHAT and CDR2 FQDESV (reference sequence). This CDR3 is built from 14 residues. V shed 1 base and J shed 10 bases, with 14 bases lying between them. The CDR3 coding sequence is TGTGCCAGCAGCTTAGGGGACGGGGCGGGGGAGCAGTTCTTC. Amino acid sequence: CASSLGDGAGEQFF.

This clone was found once. This chain links TRBV24-1 with TRBJ2-3; D is unresolved. This CDR3 is 11 amino acids long. The ends were cut back, 4 bases at V and 6 bases at J, with 4 bases in the middle. Germline lookup yields CDR1 KGHDR and CDR2 SFDVKD. The CDR3 DNA sequence: TGTGCCACCAGTGACCTTGATACGCAGTATTTT. This codes for CATSDLDTQYF.

The chain couples TRBV4-1 to TRBJ1-2; D might be TRBD1 (6 bases). The CDR3 totals 16 residues. Between the trimmed V and J ends, which lost 1 base and 8 bases, there was a span of 20 bases. In germline, CDR1 is MGHRA, CDR2 YSYEKL. The DNA for the CDR3 is TGCGCCAGCAGCCAAGTCGAGACAGGCACCCTTACAGGCTACACCTTC. Its protein product is CASSQVETGTLTGYTF.

The chain links TRBV9 to TRBJ1-5; D ambiguous. The V end lost 0 bases, the J end lost 6 bases, and 10 bases lay between the germline ends. This CDR3 contains 14 residues. The germline V gene encodes CDR1 SGDLS and CDR2 YYNGEE. CDR3 sequence reads: CASSVGIEAQPQHF. As DNA, the CDR3 is TGTGCCAGCAGCGTAGGAATTGAGGCTCAGCCCCAGCATTTT.